This TCR beta chain stems from a study of cytomegalovirus exposure and HLA in healthy donors. Study-level findings and limits: Upon later analysis, HLA-associated TCR beta chains proved more clonally expanded than other, equally common chains. HLA alleles showed associations with 15,000 to 20,000 TCR beta sequences in a later analysis, at a 0.05 false discovery rate. Despite most TCR sequences being rare, some public TCRs occurred in many donors.

PCR used 60 Vbeta primers and 13 Jbeta primers. Sequencing used immunoSEQ multiplex PCR; TCRdb keeps in-frame clones, though not all of them. The sample has 96,000 or so clones, approximately 75% seen once. A word on this clone: Its target is unknown. A read error may produce the germline difference seen at one junction end.

CDR1 and CDR2 from the germline V gene are MNHNS and SASEGT. This CDR3 comprises 16 residues. This chain joins TRBV6-1 and TRBJ2-6, with 9 bases aligning to TRBD1. Input material: PBMCs. The sequence was obtained from a woman in her sixties or seventies in good health and CMV-seropositive. Here the CDR3 reads CASSQGQGTGANGLTF. The CDR3 coding sequence is TGTGCCAGCAGTCAAGGACAGGGGACCGGGGCCAACGGCCTGACTTTC.